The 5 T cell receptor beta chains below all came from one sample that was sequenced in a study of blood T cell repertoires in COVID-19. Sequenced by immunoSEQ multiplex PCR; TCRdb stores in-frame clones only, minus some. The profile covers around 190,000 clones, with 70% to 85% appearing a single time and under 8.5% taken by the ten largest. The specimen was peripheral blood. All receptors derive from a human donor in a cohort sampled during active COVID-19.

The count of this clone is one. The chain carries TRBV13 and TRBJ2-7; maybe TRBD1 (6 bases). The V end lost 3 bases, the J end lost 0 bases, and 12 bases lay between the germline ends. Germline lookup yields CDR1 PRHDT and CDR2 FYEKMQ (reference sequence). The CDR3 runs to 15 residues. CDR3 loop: CASSLGQGSSYEQYF. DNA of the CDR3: TGTGCCAGCAGCTTGGGGCAGGGGTCCTCCTACGAGCAGTACTTC. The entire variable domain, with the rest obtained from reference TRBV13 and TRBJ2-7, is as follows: AAGVIQSPRHLIKEKRETATLKCYPIPRHDTVYWYQQGPGQDPQFLISFYEKMQSDKGSIPDRFSAQQFSDYHSELNMSSLELGDSALYFCASSLGQGSSYEQYFGPGTRLTVT.

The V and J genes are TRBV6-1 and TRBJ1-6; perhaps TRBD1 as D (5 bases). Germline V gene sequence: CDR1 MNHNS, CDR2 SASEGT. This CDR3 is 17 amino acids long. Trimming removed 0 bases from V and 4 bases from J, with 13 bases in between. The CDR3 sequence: CASSEALQGLYNSPLHF. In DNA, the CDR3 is TGTGCCAGCAGTGAAGCGCTTCAGGGACTTTATAATTCACCCCTCCACTTT.

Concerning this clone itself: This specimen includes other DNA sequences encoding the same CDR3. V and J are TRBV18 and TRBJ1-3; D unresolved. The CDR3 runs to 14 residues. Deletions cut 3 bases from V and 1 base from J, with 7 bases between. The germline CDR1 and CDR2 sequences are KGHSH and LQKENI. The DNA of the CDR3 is TGTGCCAGCTCACCCGAGAGTTCTGGAAACACCATATATTTT. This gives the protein CASSPESSGNTIYF.

The CDR3 region has the DNA TGTGCCATCAGTGAGTCTTTAGCGGGGGGGCGCGGGGCCTACAATGAGCAGTTCTTC. Translated, it gives CAISESLAGGRGAYNEQFF. The V and J genes are TRBV10-3 and TRBJ2-1; 11 bases align to TRBD2. This CDR3 is 19 amino acids long. Germline V gene lookup returns CDR1 ENHRY and CDR2 SYGVKD. The trim removed 0 bases at V and 2 bases at J, leaving 9 bases unmatched.

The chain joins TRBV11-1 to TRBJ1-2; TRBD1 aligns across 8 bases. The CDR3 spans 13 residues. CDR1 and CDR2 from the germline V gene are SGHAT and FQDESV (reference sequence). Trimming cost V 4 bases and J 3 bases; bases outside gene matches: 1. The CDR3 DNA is TGTGCCAGCAGCTGGGGACAGGACTATGGCTACACCTTC. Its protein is CASSWGQDYGYTF.